Each of the 28 T cell receptor beta chains below was sequenced from the same sample in a study of cytomegalovirus exposure and HLA in healthy donors. The primer mix had 60 Vbeta and 13 Jbeta primers. Profiling relied on immunoSEQ multiplex PCR, and the TCRdb table lists in-frame clones only, not all of them. The data contain about 230,000 clones, around 88% of them singletons. Material: PBMCs. The receptors shown here come from a woman between 18 and 30 years old in good health and CMV-seronegative.

The chain employs TRBV2 and TRBJ1-2, with 8 bases identical to TRBD1. Losses at the gene ends were 2 bases for V and 4 bases for J; bases not matched to a gene: 6. Looked up from germline, CDR1 is SNHLY and CDR2 is FYNNEI. The CDR3 sequence is 15 residues long. CDR3 region: CASSELQGGSYGYTF. The CDR3 nucleotides are TGTGCCAGCAGTGAATTACAGGGGGGCTCCTATGGCTACACCTTC.

This clone has a single count. The V and J genes are TRBV5-4 and TRBJ2-2; D is possibly TRBD1 (5 bases). Germline loops: CDR1 SGHNT, CDR2 YYREEE (reference sequence). The CDR3 extends over 15 amino acids. Trimming took 0 bases from V and 8 from J, leaving 14 bases between them. Here the CDR3 reads CASSLVQGAVGELFF. The CDR3 nucleotides are TGTGCCAGCAGCTTGGTTCAGGGTGCGGTAGGGGAGCTGTTTTTT. Complete variable domain (other parts from reference TRBV5-4 and TRBJ2-2): ETGVTQSPTHLIKTRGQQVTLRCSSQSGHNTVSWYQQALGQGPQFIFQYYREEENGRGNFPPRFSGLQFPNYSSELNVNALELDDSALYLCASSLVQGAVGELFFGEGSRLTVL.

The chain joins TRBV7-2 to TRBJ2-2; D ambiguous. The ends were cut back, 0 bases at V and 5 bases at J, with 16 bases in the middle. Germline V CDR1 and CDR2: SGHTA, FQGNSA. The CDR3 is 17 amino acids. CDR3 DNA sequence: TGTGCCAGCAGCTTAGCTGGTACGGGTAGAAGGACCGGGGAGCTGTTTTTT. Residues: CASSLAGTGRRTGELFF.

V usage is TRBV9 and J usage is TRBJ2-5, with TRBD2 matching 10 bases. J lost 3 bases, V lost 0 bases, and 5 bases had no gene match. The CDR3 covers 16 residues. Germline CDR1 and CDR2: SGDLS and YYNGEE. In nucleotides, the CDR3 is TGTGCCAGCAGCGTAGGAAGCGGGAGGGGAAAAGAGACCCAGTACTTC. Protein product: CASSVGSGRGKETQYF.

The chain couples TRBV5-1 to TRBJ2-3; the match to TRBD2 covers 13 bases. The trim removed 4 bases at V and 3 bases at J, leaving 5 bases unmatched. Germline V lookup: CDR1 SGHRS, CDR2 YFSETQ. The CDR3 length is 16 residues. CDR3 DNA: TGCGCCAGCAGCCGGACTAGCGGGAGTTCGACAGATACGCAGTATTTT. It codes for CASSRTSGSSTDTQYF.

The chain carries TRBV19 and TRBJ2-3; D is unresolved. This CDR3 region has 14 residues. Trimming cost V 4 bases and J 0 bases, with 8 bases left between them. Germline CDR1 is LNHDA and CDR2 is SQIVND (reference sequence). The CDR3 is CASSTGPSTDTQYF. DNA for the CDR3: TGTGCCAGTAGTACTGGGCCTAGCACAGATACGCAGTATTTT.

The gene calls are TRBV7-9 and TRBJ1-2; 7 bases fit TRBD1. Germline trimming cut 10 bases from V and 4 bases from J; bases unmatched to any gene: 9. This CDR3 has 13 residues. CDR1 and CDR2 from the germline V gene are SEHNR and FQNEAQ (reference sequence). CDR3 amino acids: CATRDSSLYGYTF. CDR3 in DNA: TGTGCCACCCGGGACAGCTCTCTCTATGGCTACACCTTC.

The gene calls are TRBV9 and TRBJ2-3; TRBD2 aligns across 16 bases. CDR3 length equals 18 residues. CDR1 SGDLS and CDR2 YYNGEE come from the germline V gene. J gave up 0 bases and V 4 bases, and 5 bases lay outside the gene matches. In nucleotides, the CDR3 is TGTGCCAGCAGCCTTGGGACTAGCGGGGGGGGTAGCACAGATACGCAGTATTTT. Its translation is CASSLGTSGGGSTDTQYF.

The chain recombines TRBV5-1 with TRBJ2-5, with D perhaps TRBD2 (7 bases). This CDR3 comprises 16 residues. Trimming took off 3 bases at V and 5 bases at J, with 20 bases between the two ends. Germline CDR1 and CDR2: SGHRS and YFSETQ. For the CDR3, the DNA is TGCGCCAGCAGCTCCCTGGGGGGGGCATTTCTGGAGACCCAGTACTTC. It codes for CASSSLGGAFLETQYF.

The J gene is TRBJ1-5, the V gene TRBV25-1; D may be TRBD1 (6 bases). V was pared by 1 base and J by 7 bases, with 8 bases between. CDR1 is MGHDK, CDR2 SYGVNS, per germline. This CDR3 comprises 13 residues. For the CDR3, the DNA is TGTGCCAGCAGTGAATCAGGGGAGCAGCCCCAGCATTTT. It yields the protein CASSESGEQPQHF.

The rearrangement joins TRBV11-2 to TRBJ1-2; D may be TRBD1 (6 bases). The CDR3 sequence is 14 residues long. Germline loops: CDR1 SGHAT, CDR2 FQNNGV. The V end lost 4 bases, the J end lost 6 bases, and 15 bases lay between the germline ends. This chain's CDR3 is CASSSMGADDGYTF. The CDR3 bases are TGTGCCAGCAGCTCTATGGGGGCTGATGATGGCTACACCTTC. Full variable domain (outside the CDR3, taken from reference TRBV11-2 and TRBJ1-2): EAGVAQSPRYKIIEKRQSVAFWCNPISGHATLYWYQQILGQGPKLLIQFQNNGVVDDSQLPKDRFSAERLKGVDSTLKIQPAKLEDSAVYLCASSSMGADDGYTFGSGTRLTVV.

This chain connects TRBV7-8 to TRBJ2-5; tentatively, D is TRBD2 (6 bases). The germline V gene has CDR1 SGHVS and CDR2 FQNEAQ. The CDR3 has 16 amino acids. V lost 6 bases to trimming and J lost 1 base, with 18 bases between them. CDR3 in DNA: TGTGCCAGCAGACCTAGTAGGGGACTCCTCCAAGAGACCCAGTACTTC. Translating it yields CASRPSRGLLQETQYF.

V and J are TRBV2 and TRBJ2-3; TRBD2 is a possible D gene (6 bases). The germline V gene has CDR1 SNHLY and CDR2 FYNNEI. The CDR3 is 16 residues long. Trimming stripped 6 bases from V and 0 bases from J, with 16 bases between. CDR3 nucleotide sequence: TGTGCCAGCAGGAGGGACTCACAAATTAGCACAGATACGCAGTATTTT. This codes for CASRRDSQISTDTQYF. The full variable domain, completed using reference TRBV2 and TRBJ2-3, is EPEVTQTPSHQVTQMGQEVILRCVPISNHLYFYWYRQILGQKVEFLVSFYNNEISEKSEIFDDQFSVERPDGSNFTLKIRSTKLEDSAMYFCASRRDSQISTDTQYFGPGTRLTVL.

The rearrangement uses TRBV5-1 and TRBJ1-2; 7 positions agree with TRBD1. The CDR3 extends over 13 amino acids. Looked up from germline, CDR1 is SGHRS and CDR2 is YFSETQ. J lost 6 bases, V lost 2 bases, and 4 bases had no gene match. DNA for the CDR3: TGCGCCAGCAGCTTAGGGACAGCGGATGGCTACACCTTC. The encoded protein is CASSLGTADGYTF.

The gene calls are TRBV10-2 and TRBJ2-5; D may be TRBD2 (6 bases). Germline CDR1 is WSHSY and CDR2 is SAAADI. Deletions cut 5 bases from V and 7 bases from J, with 14 bases between. This CDR3 is 13 amino acids long. CDR3 sequence (DNA): TGCGCCAGCAGTCAAAGAACCGGGGGGACCCAGTACTTC. This encodes CASSQRTGGTQYF.

The V gene is TRBV11-2, the J gene TRBJ1-1; the D gene is possibly TRBD1 (5 bases). This CDR3 has 13 amino acids. CDR1 and CDR2 from the germline V gene are SGHAT and FQNNGV. Between the trimmed V and J ends, which lost 4 bases and 7 bases, there was a span of 13 bases. CDR3 amino acids: CASSSTGGVEAFF. Here the CDR3 DNA reads TGTGCCAGCAGCTCAACCGGGGGGGTTGAAGCTTTCTTT.

In its sample, this clone was seen once. This chain joins TRBV12-2 and TRBJ2-7; the D call TRBD2 from the table was never checked on the DNA. TRBV12-2 counts as a pseudogene. The CDR3 consists of 17 residues. CDR3 region: CASRLVRGWLATYEQYF. Here the CDR3 DNA reads TGTGCAAGTCGCTTAGTACGCGGTTGGCTAGCGACCTACGAGCAGTACTTC.

V usage is TRBV15 and J usage is TRBJ2-7, with TRBD1 as a possible D gene (6 bases). The V gene lost 3 bases and the J gene lost 5 bases, with 26 bases spanning the gap. Germline CDR1 is LNHNV and CDR2 is YYDKDF (reference sequence). The CDR3 sequence is 18 residues long. CDR3 amino acids: CATSRILQGSGLWDEQYF. The CDR3 DNA reads as TGTGCCACCAGCAGGATACTTCAGGGGAGCGGTCTTTGGGACGAGCAGTACTTC. Combining the CDR3 with reference TRBV15 and TRBJ2-7 gives the whole variable domain DAMVIQNPRYQVTQFGKPVTLSCSQTLNHNVMYWYQQKSSQAPKLLFHYYDKDFNNEADTPDNFQSRRPNTSFCFLDIRSPGLGDTAMYLCATSRILQGSGLWDEQYFGPGTRLTVT.

This clone was seen many times. V gene TRBV5-6 combines with J gene TRBJ1-3; 7 nucleotides match TRBD1. CDR1 is SGHDT and CDR2 is YYEEEE in the germline V gene. The CDR3 is made up of 17 amino acids. V lost 0 bases and J lost 4; bases outside the gene matches: 10. This CDR3 is CASSLGQGLLWGNTIYF. The CDR3 nucleotides read TGTGCCAGCAGCTTGGGACAGGGACTTCTCTGGGGAAACACCATATATTTT. Full variable domain (rest looked up from reference TRBV5-6 and TRBJ1-3): DAGVTQSPTHLIKTRGQQVTLRCSPKSGHDTVSWYQQALGQGPQFIFQYYEEEERQRGNFPDRFSGHQFPNYSSELNVNALLLGDSALYLCASSLGQGLLWGNTIYFGEGSWLTVV.

The chain uses TRBV19 and TRBJ1-6; maybe TRBD1 (6 bases). V lost 5 bases, J lost 0 bases, and 8 bases lay in between. CDR3 length: 15 residues. Germline V gives CDR1 LNHDA, CDR2 SQIVND (reference sequence). The CDR3 sequence: CASSLTGSYNSPLHF. For the CDR3, the DNA is TGTGCCAGTAGTTTGACAGGCTCCTATAATTCACCCCTCCACTTT.

The chain links TRBV19 to TRBJ1-4; possible D gene TRBD1, 5 bases. V dropped 5 bases and J dropped 3 bases, with 13 bases sitting between them. The CDR3 totals 15 residues. CDR1 is LNHDA, CDR2 SQIVND, per germline (reference sequence). CDR3 nucleotide sequence: TGTGCCAGTAGTCGTACAGGAAGTTCTAATGAAAAACTGTTTTTT. This codes for CASSRTGSSNEKLFF.

V gene TRBV6-6 combines with J gene TRBJ2-6, with D uncertain. Germline values: CDR1 MNHNY, CDR2 SVGAGI (reference sequence). V lost 11 bases, J lost 0 bases, and 14 bases lay in between. CDR3 length: 15 amino acids. The CDR3 DNA is TGTGCCTGCGACAATCCTTTCTCTGGGGCCAACGTCCTGACTTTC. Translating gives CACDNPFSGANVLTF.

The chain has TRBV2 and TRBJ2-7, with a tentative D call TRBD1 (5 bases). In germline, CDR1 is SNHLY, CDR2 FYNNEI. The CDR3 totals 15 residues. V dropped 5 bases and J dropped 2 bases, with 16 bases sitting between them. In DNA, the CDR3 is TGTGCCAGCAGTAAAGAGACAGATTTTACCTACGAGCAGTACTTC. This gives the protein CASSKETDFTYEQYF.

The V call is TRBV4-1, the J call TRBJ1-1; D gene ambiguous. In germline, CDR1 is MGHRA, CDR2 YSYEKL. This CDR3 contains 12 residues. Trimming took off 1 base at V and 10 bases at J, with 10 bases between the two ends. The chain's CDR3 is CASSQGLARAFF. CDR3 nucleotides: TGCGCCAGCAGCCAAGGGTTAGCCAGAGCTTTCTTT.

The chain carries TRBV7-9 and TRBJ2-7, with 13 bases matching TRBD2. CDR3 size: 15 residues. Germline V gene sequence: CDR1 SEHNR, CDR2 FQNEAQ (reference sequence). The ends lost 4 bases at V and 9 bases at J; junction bases unmatched: 9. DNA for the CDR3: TGTGCCAGCAGCTCAGGACTAGCGGGAGACGTAGCGCAGTACTTC. Its protein product is CASSSGLAGDVAQYF.

This clone was detected once. The chain couples TRBV4-3 to TRBJ1-3; 7 positions agree with TRBD1. The CDR3 loop spans 14 amino acids. CDR1 is LGHNA and CDR2 is YSLEER in the germline V gene. J lost 4 bases, V lost 1 base, and 1 base had no gene match. CDR3 protein: CASSQAGGGNTIYF. The CDR3 DNA reads as TGCGCCAGCAGCCAAGCAGGGGGAGGAAACACCATATATTTT.

V and J are TRBV9 and TRBJ2-6; a weak D match, TRBD2 (6 bases). The V end lost 2 bases, the J end lost 0 bases, and 18 bases lay between the germline ends. CDR1 SGDLS and CDR2 YYNGEE come from the germline V gene. This CDR3 comprises 19 residues. The CDR3 DNA is TGTGCCAGCAGCGTTTCGGGACTTGGCAGACTCTCTGGGGCCAACGTCCTGACTTTC. As protein: CASSVSGLGRLSGANVLTF.

This clone came up a few times. The chain combines TRBV10-2 with TRBJ1-1; D is perhaps TRBD1 (5 bases). The V gene's germline CDR1 is WSHSY and CDR2 SAAADI. The V end lost 3 bases, the J end lost 1 base, and 12 bases lay between the germline ends. The CDR3 has 15 residues. The DNA for the CDR3 is TGCGCCAGCAGTGAAGACAGAGCAGCGAACACTGAAGCTTTCTTT. Its translation is CASSEDRAANTEAFF.